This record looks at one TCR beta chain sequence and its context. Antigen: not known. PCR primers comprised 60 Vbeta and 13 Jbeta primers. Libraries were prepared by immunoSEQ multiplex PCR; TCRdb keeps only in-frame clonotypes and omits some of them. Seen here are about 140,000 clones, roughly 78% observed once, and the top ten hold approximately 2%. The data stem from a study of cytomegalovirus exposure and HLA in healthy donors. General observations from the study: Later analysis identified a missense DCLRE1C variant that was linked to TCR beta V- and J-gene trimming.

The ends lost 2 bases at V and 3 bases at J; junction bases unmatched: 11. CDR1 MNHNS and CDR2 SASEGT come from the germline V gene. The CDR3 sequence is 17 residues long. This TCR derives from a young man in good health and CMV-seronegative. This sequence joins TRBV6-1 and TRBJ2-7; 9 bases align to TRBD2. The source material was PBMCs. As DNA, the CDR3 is TGTGCCAGCAGTGAACGGGAAGCGGGGGGACACTTCTACGAGCAGTACTTC. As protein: CASSEREAGGHFYEQYF.